The TCR beta chain under discussion was sequenced for a study of blood T cell repertoires in COVID-19. The overall study: Spain, Italy and the United States supplied samples that represented acute and convalescent COVID-19. T cells, B-cell-depleted T cells, or PBMCs supplied cDNA or gDNA.

The study recruited people aged 18 to 89 years across around 23 US areas. Grouping used clinical history reported by participants in a survey and questionnaire. Germline trimming cut 4 bases from V and 5 bases from J; bases unmatched to any gene: 3. The CDR3 contains 14 residues. Germline assignment: CDR1 MNHEY and CDR2 SMNVEV (reference sequence). Clones were sequenced by immunoSEQ multiplex PCR, and TCRdb holds only the in-frame ones, with some missing. Among more than 200,000 clones listed, 80% to 90% were seen once. Source material: PBMCs or T cells enriched from blood (not recorded which). This sequence originates from a woman under 40 who had recovered from COVID-19. The chain combines TRBV27 with TRBJ1-1; 11 bases fit TRBD1. CDR3 in DNA: TGTGCCAGCAGTTACCGGGACAGGGGGACTGAAGCTTTCTTT. Protein product: CASSYRDRGTEAFF.